This T cell receptor (beta chain) was documented in a study of shared clonotypes between healthy human individuals. Study-wide points: Approximately 5% was the fraction of naive CD4 clonotypes found shared across several donors.

CDR3 length: 17 amino acids. Germline-derived CDR1 and CDR2 are ENHRY and SYGVKD. The junction had 8 bases not matched to a gene; V was cut back by 0 bases and J by 4 bases. A remark on this clone: The target antigen is unknown.

As defined, naive CD8 cells were CD45RO-negative and positively selected for CCR7, with terminally differentiated effector memory CD45RA+ cells excluded. Sequencing was performed with immunoSEQ multiplex PCR; in TCRdb, only in-frame clones are kept and a portion is missing. The sample holds about 2.2 million clones; about 93% are singletons and the top ten take around 1.7%. V usage is TRBV10-3 and J usage is TRBJ1-2, with 10 bases matching TRBD1. This receptor was identified in a man between 18 and 35 years old in good health. Some clones in this sample may be carry-over from other donors' samples. Specimen: naive CD8+ T cells from PBMCs. The DNA for the CDR3 is TGTGCCATCAGTGAGTCGGCCCCGGGACAGGGGATCTATGGCTACACCTTC. It encodes CAISESAPGQGIYGYTF.